This T cell receptor beta chain appears in the sequencing data of a study of shared clonotypes between healthy human individuals. Only Caucasian adults living in Nashville, Tennessee made up the donor group. Findings of the study overall: Naive CD4 clonotype sharing across four donors was about 5.3%. Non-shared clonotypes displayed generation probabilities falling below those of clonotypes present in all four donors.

Assay: immunoSEQ multiplex PCR; the TCRdb copy retains only in-frame clones and omits some. Among over a million clones, about 74% were seen once, and the ten largest hold roughly 1.5%. This clone was seen a few times. Its antigen is currently unknown. The CDR3 contains 11 residues. Deletions cut 0 bases from V and 8 bases from J, with 4 bases between. Per germline, CDR1 MNHNS and CDR2 SASEGT. Sample: memory CD4+ T cells sorted from blood. The sample's subset: CD45RA-negative fraction. This clonotype was obtained from a man younger than 35 in good health. The V call is TRBV6-1, the J call TRBJ1-2, with D uncertain. CDR3 in DNA: TGTGCCAGCAGTGAAGCGCCCGGCTACACCTTC. Translation gives CASSEAPGYTF.